This TCR beta chain was identified in a study of post-analysis software for immune sequencing data. Study at large: Patients had relapsing-remitting, secondary progressive or progressive-relapsing multiple sclerosis; some lacked subtype.

Unique molecular identifiers tagged the TCR beta cDNA libraries. In TCRdb, the PCR reads were re-called with MiXCR into one record per CDR3 protein. The repertoire consists of some 500,000 distinct CDR3 sequences, with around 40% occurring once and the leading ten covering 12%. Study observations and caveats: Strong co-clustering by F measure was evident for samples that had been prepared in the same batch. People with multiple sclerosis had a significantly lower normalized Chao1 diversity than controls did. With TRBV5-6, TRBV5-1 and TRBV20-1 included, about 5 TRBV segments were more frequent in patients than in controls.

This CDR3 comprises 15 residues. V was trimmed by 1 base and J by 3 bases, leaving 13 bases between them. CDR1 MGHRA and CDR2 YSYEKL come from the germline V gene. Comment on this clonotype: Its matching antigen is unknown.

The sequence was obtained from a girl aged 10 to 17 with multiple sclerosis. This chain joins TRBV4-1 and TRBJ2-7; D is perhaps TRBD1 (5 bases). The specimen was blood. CDR3 loop: CASSQVRDKVYEQYF. CDR3 sequence (DNA): TGCGCCAGCAGCCAAGTCAGGGATAAGGTCTACGAGCAGTACTTC.